These 18 T cell receptor beta chains originate from one sample sequenced in a study of Ad26.COV2.S vaccination and SARS-CoV-2 variants (dated by TCRdb to the early 2020s). What this sample's treatment or condition label stands for: about 20 received Ad26.COV2.S at low or high dose, single or two shots; 5 received placebo; per-sample allocation not given. For vaccine and placebo recipients, the sequenced repertoires came from samples collected on day 63 after the first injection. Library construction relied on the immunoSEQ multiplex PCR assay. The table comes from immuneACCESS by way of TCRdb, which keeps in-frame sequences with V and J called. Part of the clones is missing from these tables; in studies checked, under half for an unresolved V gene and the rest for unknown reasons. The sample table holds around 340,000 clones, of which around 88% were seen once. The biggest ten clones account for approximately 12% of the sample.

The sample in question was peripheral blood, obtained in a trial of Ad26.COV2.S vaccine versus placebo. The receptor set was obtained from a person aged 18-60 years who received the Ad26.COV2.S COVID-19 vaccine or a placebo.

The CDR3 region has the DNA TGTGCCAGCAGCAGCGCGAGGAACACCGGGGAGCTGTTTTTT. It specifies CASSSARNTGELFF. The gene calls are TRBV7-8 and TRBJ2-2; D uncertain. There are 14 residues in the CDR3. The V gene lost 5 bases and the J gene lost 1 base, with 8 bases spanning the gap. CDR1 is SGHVS and CDR2 is FQNEAQ in the germline V gene.

The chain recombines TRBV5-6 with TRBJ2-7; tentatively, D is TRBD2 (5 bases). The CDR3 has 13 residues. V was trimmed by 0 bases and J by 4 bases, leaving 8 bases between them. CDR1 and CDR2 from the germline V gene are SGHDT and YYEEEE. Here the CDR3 DNA reads TGTGCCAGCAGCTTGGCCGCGGGTTACGAGCAGTACTTC. It codes for CASSLAAGYEQYF.

The genes are TRBV11-2 and TRBJ2-5; maybe TRBD2 (5 bases). The CDR3 loop spans 13 amino acids. V lost 7 bases and J lost 5, with 14 bases in between. CDR1 is SGHAT and CDR2 is FQNNGV in the germline V gene. The CDR3 DNA reads TGTGCCAGCACCAACCCTTGGGAGGAGACCCAGTACTTC. It specifies CASTNPWEETQYF.

This chain connects TRBV27 to TRBJ2-5; 11 bases are a match to TRBD2. Germline CDR1 and CDR2: MNHEY and SMNVEV (reference sequence). There are 18 residues in the CDR3. V was pared by 7 bases and J by 1 base, with 14 bases of the junction left unmatched. As DNA, the CDR3 is TGTGCCAGCACCTACCTACCAAGACTAGCGGGGATCCAAGAGACCCAGTACTTC. Its translation: CASTYLPRLAGIQETQYF.

The chain is built from TRBV7-9 and TRBJ2-1; D gene uncertain. This CDR3 is built from 14 residues. The V gene's germline CDR1 is SEHNR and CDR2 FQNEAQ (reference sequence). Deletions cut 5 bases from V and 8 bases from J, with 16 bases between. This chain's CDR3 is CASSPRMFKDEQFF. CDR3 DNA sequence: TGTGCCAGCAGCCCCAGAATGTTCAAGGATGAGCAGTTCTTC.

The V gene is TRBV10-3, the J gene TRBJ2-7, with a possible D match to TRBD2 (5 bases). Germline values: CDR1 ENHRY, CDR2 SYGVKD. Trimming stripped 6 bases from V and 5 bases from J, with 11 bases between. The CDR3 sequence is 12 residues long. CDR3 DNA sequence: TGTGCCATCAGCCTAACTAGAAACGAGCAGTACTTC. Its protein is CAISLTRNEQYF.

The chain joins TRBV5-1 to TRBJ2-3; 13 bases align to TRBD2. V lost 1 base and J lost 5; bases outside the gene matches: 7. This CDR3 has 17 residues. Germline lookup yields CDR1 SGHRS and CDR2 YFSETQ. DNA of the CDR3: TGCGCCAGCAGCTTGAAAACTAGCGGGGGGGTGAGAGATACGCAGTATTTT. This translates into CASSLKTSGGVRDTQYF.

The rearrangement uses TRBV5-4 and TRBJ2-3, with D hard to call. Germline V gives CDR1 SGHNT, CDR2 YYREEE (reference sequence). There are 14 residues in the CDR3. Trimming removed 5 bases from V and 6 bases from J, with 16 bases in between. CDR3 nucleotide sequence: TGTGCCAGCAGAACCCAGCGCGCCGTGGATACGCAGTATTTT. Translating it yields CASRTQRAVDTQYF.

V usage is TRBV24-1 and J usage is TRBJ2-7; D might be TRBD1 (5 bases). The CDR3 has 15 residues. V was shortened by 2 bases and J by 3 bases, with 13 bases between the two germline ends. CDR1 and CDR2 (germline): KGHDR, SFDVKD. CDR3 bases: TGTGCCACCAGTGATTCGACAGCCTCTCGCTACGAGCAGTACTTC. Protein: CATSDSTASRYEQYF.

This rearrangement joins TRBV10-3 to TRBJ1-4, with D maybe TRBD1 (5 bases). With 3 bases removed from V and 7 bases from J, the gap between germline ends came to 9 bases. In germline, CDR1 is ENHRY, CDR2 SYGVKD. The CDR3 runs to 13 residues. In DNA form, the CDR3 reads TGTGCCATCAGTGACAGGGCTCTTGAAAAACTGTTTTTT. The encoded protein is CAISDRALEKLFF.

V gene TRBV7-2 combines with J gene TRBJ2-3; perhaps TRBD2 as D (5 bases). V shed 10 bases and J shed 0 bases, with 14 bases lying between them. Germline V gene lookup returns CDR1 SGHTA and CDR2 FQGNSA. This CDR3 contains 14 residues. The CDR3 DNA sequence: TGTGCCAACGGGGAAGAGGCTAGCACAGATACGCAGTATTTT. The encoded protein is CANGEEASTDTQYF. Supplemented by reference TRBV7-2 and TRBJ2-3, the full variable domain reads GAGVSQSPSNKVTEKGKDVELRCDPISGHTALYWYRQSLGQGLEFLIYFQGNSAPDKSGLPSDRFSAERTGGSVSTLTIQRTQQEDSAVYLCANGEEASTDTQYFGPGTRLTVL.

The chain is built from TRBV7-8 and TRBJ2-5; TRBD1 matches 9 bases. The trim removed 4 bases at V and 4 bases at J, leaving 7 bases unmatched. Per the germline V gene, CDR1 is SGHVS and CDR2 is FQNEAQ. This CDR3 contains 15 residues. As DNA, the CDR3 is TGTGCCAGCAGCTCCGCTCCGGGACAGGGAGAGACCCAGTACTTC. Its protein product is CASSSAPGQGETQYF. The full variable domain, with the rest looked up from reference TRBV7-8 and TRBJ2-5, is GAGVSQSPRYKVAKRGQDVALRCDPISGHVSLFWYQQALGQGPEFLTYFQNEAQLDKSGLPSDRFFAERPEGSVSTLKIQRTQQEDSAVYLCASSSAPGQGETQYFGPGTRLLVL.

The chain couples TRBV19 to TRBJ1-5, with 10 bases identical to TRBD1. The J segment lost 6 bases and the V segment lost 4 bases, leaving 9 bases of the junction unmatched. CDR3 length: 16 residues. The germline V gene has CDR1 LNHDA and CDR2 SQIVND (reference sequence). The CDR3 DNA sequence: TGTGCCAGTAGTACCGAGCGACAGGGGGCCTTTCAGCCCCAGCATTTT. This encodes CASSTERQGAFQPQHF.

This chain uses TRBV3-1 (or the pseudogene TRBV3-2) with TRBJ2-3; 11 bases are shared with TRBD2. The ends lost 4 bases at V and 1 base at J; junction bases unmatched: 4. The CDR3 is 16 amino acids. Germline V CDR1 and CDR2: LGHDT, YNNKEL (reference sequence). In DNA, the CDR3 is TGTGCCAGCAGCCTAGGACTAGCGGGTCGCACAGATACGCAGTATTTT. It is translated as CASSLGLAGRTDTQYF.

This chain links TRBV29-1 with TRBJ2-3; D call uncertain. The germline CDR1 and CDR2 sequences are SQVTM and ANQGSEA. This CDR3 has 14 residues. V lost 3 bases to trimming and J lost 5 bases, with 15 bases between them. CDR3 sequence (DNA): TGCAGCGTTGACAGCTGGGGTATTGGAGATACGCAGTATTTT. Translating it yields CSVDSWGIGDTQYF.

The CDR3 is CASSNSDATIGEKLFF. The CDR3 nucleotides are TGTGCCAGTAGTAATTCGGACGCCACTATAGGGGAAAAACTGTTTTTT. V gene TRBV19 combines with J gene TRBJ1-4; D gene unclear. Between the trimmed V and J ends, which lost 4 bases and 8 bases, there was a span of 20 bases. Germline V gives CDR1 LNHDA, CDR2 SQIVND (reference sequence). This CDR3 is 16 amino acids long.

This chain joins TRBV9 and TRBJ2-3; D not certain. The ends were cut back, 0 bases at V and 2 bases at J, with 10 bases in the middle. Germline CDR1 reads SGDLS; CDR2 reads YYNGEE. CDR3 length equals 15 residues. CDR3: CASSVALTFTDTQYF. The CDR3 nucleotides read TGTGCCAGCAGCGTAGCTCTAACTTTCACAGATACGCAGTATTTT.

The chain couples TRBV5-6 to TRBJ2-3, with D uncertain. Deletions cut 4 bases from V and 0 bases from J, with 12 bases between. The germline V gene encodes CDR1 SGHDT and CDR2 YYEEEE. This CDR3 spans 15 amino acids. CDR3 in amino acids: CASSLSGISTDTQYF. CDR3 nucleotide sequence: TGTGCCAGCAGCCTTAGTGGAATAAGCACAGATACGCAGTATTTT.